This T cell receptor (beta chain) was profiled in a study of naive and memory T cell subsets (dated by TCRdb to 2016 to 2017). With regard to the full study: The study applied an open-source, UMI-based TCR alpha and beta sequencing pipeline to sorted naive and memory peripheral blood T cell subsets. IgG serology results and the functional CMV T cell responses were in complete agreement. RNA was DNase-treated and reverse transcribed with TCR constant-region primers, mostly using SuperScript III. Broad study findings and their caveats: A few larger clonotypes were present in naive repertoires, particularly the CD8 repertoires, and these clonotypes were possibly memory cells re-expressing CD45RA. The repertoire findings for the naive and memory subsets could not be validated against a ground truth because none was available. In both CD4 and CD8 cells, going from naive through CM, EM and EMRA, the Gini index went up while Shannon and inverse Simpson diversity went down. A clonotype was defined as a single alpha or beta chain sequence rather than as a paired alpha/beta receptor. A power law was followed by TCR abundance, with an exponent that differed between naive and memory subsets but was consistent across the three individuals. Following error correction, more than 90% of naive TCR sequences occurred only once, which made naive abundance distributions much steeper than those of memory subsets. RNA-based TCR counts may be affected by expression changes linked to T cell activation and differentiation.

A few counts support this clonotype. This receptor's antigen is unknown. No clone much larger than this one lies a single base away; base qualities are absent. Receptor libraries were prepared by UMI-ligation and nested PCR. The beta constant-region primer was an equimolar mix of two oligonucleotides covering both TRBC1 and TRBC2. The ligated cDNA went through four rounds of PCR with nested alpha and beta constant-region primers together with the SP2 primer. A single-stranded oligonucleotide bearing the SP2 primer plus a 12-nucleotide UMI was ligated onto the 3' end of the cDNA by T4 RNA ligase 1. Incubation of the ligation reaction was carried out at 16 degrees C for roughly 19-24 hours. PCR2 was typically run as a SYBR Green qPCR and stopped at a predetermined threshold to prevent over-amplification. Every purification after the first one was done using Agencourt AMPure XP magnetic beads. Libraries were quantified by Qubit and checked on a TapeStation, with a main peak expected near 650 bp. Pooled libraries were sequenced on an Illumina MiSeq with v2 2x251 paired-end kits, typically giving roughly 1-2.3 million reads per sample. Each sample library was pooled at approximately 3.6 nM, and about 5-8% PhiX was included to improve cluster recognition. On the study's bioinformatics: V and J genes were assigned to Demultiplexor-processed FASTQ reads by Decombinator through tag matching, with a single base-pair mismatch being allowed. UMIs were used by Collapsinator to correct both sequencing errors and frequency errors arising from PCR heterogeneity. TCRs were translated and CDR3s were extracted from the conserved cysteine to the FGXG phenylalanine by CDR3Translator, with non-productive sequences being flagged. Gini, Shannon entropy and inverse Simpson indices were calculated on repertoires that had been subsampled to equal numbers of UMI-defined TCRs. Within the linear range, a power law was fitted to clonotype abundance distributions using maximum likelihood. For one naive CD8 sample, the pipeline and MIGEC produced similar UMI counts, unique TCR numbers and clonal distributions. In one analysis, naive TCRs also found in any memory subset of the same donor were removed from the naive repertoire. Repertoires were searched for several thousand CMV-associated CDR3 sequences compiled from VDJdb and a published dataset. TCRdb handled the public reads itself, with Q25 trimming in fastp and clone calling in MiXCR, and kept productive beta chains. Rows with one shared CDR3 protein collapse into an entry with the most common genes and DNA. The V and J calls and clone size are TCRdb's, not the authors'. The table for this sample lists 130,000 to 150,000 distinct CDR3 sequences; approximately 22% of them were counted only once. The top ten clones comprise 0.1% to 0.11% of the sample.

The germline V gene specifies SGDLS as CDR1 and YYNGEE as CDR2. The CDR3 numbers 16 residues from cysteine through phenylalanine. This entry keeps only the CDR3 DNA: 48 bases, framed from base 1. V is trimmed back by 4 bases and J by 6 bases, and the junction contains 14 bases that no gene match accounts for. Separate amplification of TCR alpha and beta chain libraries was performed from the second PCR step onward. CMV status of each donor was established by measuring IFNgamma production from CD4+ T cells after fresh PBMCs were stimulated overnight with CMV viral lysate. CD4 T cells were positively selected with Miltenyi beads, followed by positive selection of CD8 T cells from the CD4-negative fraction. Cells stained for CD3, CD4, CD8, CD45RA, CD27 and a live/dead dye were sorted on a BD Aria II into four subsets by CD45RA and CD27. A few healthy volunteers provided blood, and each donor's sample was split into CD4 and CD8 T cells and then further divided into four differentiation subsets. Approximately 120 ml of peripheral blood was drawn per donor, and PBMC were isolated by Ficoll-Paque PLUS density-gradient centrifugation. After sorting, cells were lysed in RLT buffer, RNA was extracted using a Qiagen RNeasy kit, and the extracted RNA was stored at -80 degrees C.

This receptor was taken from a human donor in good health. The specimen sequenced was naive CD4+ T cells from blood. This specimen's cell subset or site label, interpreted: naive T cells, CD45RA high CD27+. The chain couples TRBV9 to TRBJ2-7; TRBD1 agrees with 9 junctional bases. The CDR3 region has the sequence CASSSRPGTGLGEQYF. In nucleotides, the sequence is TGTGCCAGCAGCTCTCGACCGGGGACAGGGCTCGGCGAGCAGTACTTC.